This T cell receptor (beta chain) is drawn from a study of tumor-infiltrating lymphocytes in primary liver carcinoma (dated by TCRdb to between 2016 and 2019). Background for the entire study: The five patients, three men and two women aged 30 to 69 years, had hepatocellular carcinoma (four) or combined HCC and intrahepatic cholangiocarcinoma (one). The five patients had tumors of stage T1-T3 N0M0, with maximum diameters ranging from roughly 4.2 to 10 cm. Roughly 3.65 to 8 million productive TCRbeta reads were obtained per sample, and no significant difference in read depth was found between tissue types. For each liver tumor, the study sampled five regions along with adjacent normal tissue and blood, and applied TCRbeta repertoire sequencing, expression microarrays and whole-exome sequencing. A total of 35 or so specimens from 5 patients went through TCRbeta repertoire sequencing, namely 25 tumor regions, 5 adjacent noncancerous liver tissues and 5 peripheral blood samples. To link TCRbeta repertoire diversity with the local molecular phenotype, the 25 tumor region samples were profiled using Agilent mRNA microarrays. Repertoires from technical replicates were highly reproducible, with mean shared-clone rates about 0.86 and correlation coefficients above 0.95. The investigation overall reported the following: Because only the TCR beta chain was sequenced and unpaired alpha chains were not captured, true repertoire diversity is likely underestimated. Pairs of tumor regions showed greater repertoire overlap (mean about 36%) than tumor-adjacent pairs (roughly 17%) or tumor-blood pairs (roughly 14%), which is consistent with antigen-driven expansion. Compared with blood, tumors had a significantly larger share of the repertoire taken up by the top 250 clones (p = 0.039). The study included only five or six patients, and the authors note findings should be validated in a larger study. Only about 7-24% of top clones were present in all five regions of a tumor, suggesting spatial heterogeneity of tumor-infiltrating T cells. Comparison of CD4+ and CD8+ T cell repertoires was precluded by the use of bulk unsorted samples.

Total RNA and DNA were co-extracted without cell sorting from around 20-30 mg of bulk tissue using the AllPrep DNA/RNA mini kit. Between November 2015 and early 2016, roughly 5 patients in China with histopathologically diagnosed primary liver carcinoma had their tumors surgically resected. At the time of sampling, the patients were treatment-naive and had chronic HBV infection. Five spatially separated regions were sampled from each tumor: the superior, inferior, left-lateral and right-lateral poles, plus the tumor centre. Histology showed that every tumor sample contained more than 80% viable tumor cells. Fresh tumor and adjacent tissue pieces were bisected; one half was stored in RNAlater at -80°C, the other sent for histology. Starting from 450 to 500 ng total RNA, TCRbeta-specific cDNA was produced by reverse transcription with a constant-region primer and ProtoScript II reverse transcriptase. The TCRbeta libraries were prepared through three rounds of nested multiplex PCR following a slightly modified ARM-PCR procedure. Each of the first two PCR rounds ran for approximately 10 cycles using multiplex TRBV1-TRBV30 forward primers together with a Cbeta reverse primer. A final 25-cycle PCR with Deep VentR polymerase added sample barcodes and Illumina adapters. Before sequencing, amplicons between 200 and 500 bp were purified from gel using a QIAquick gel extraction kit. An Illumina HiSeq 2500 was used to sequence the TCRbeta amplicons with 250-bp paired-end reads. Turning to the authors' computational methods: To recover full CDR3 sequences, reads were quality-trimmed using Trimmomatic v0.33 and paired reads were then merged using FLASH v1.2.11. V, D and J germline segments were assigned to the rearranged TCRbeta sequences by MiGEC v1.2.1b. Clonotype statistics and Shannon-Wiener diversity indices were computed with VDJtools v1.0.0. To reduce sampling bias, subsequent analyses other than the diversity analysis used only the 250 most abundant clonotypes in each sample. TCRdb itself trimmed the public reads at Q25 with fastp, ran MiXCR and retained productive beta chains. Identical CDR3 proteins give one entry, which carries the most common genes and DNA. TCRdb's processing, not the authors' own work, is the source of the V and J calls. The sample table lists tens of thousands of distinct CDR3 sequences, about 71% of them with a count of one. The ten largest account for roughly two fifths of the sample.

As regards this clonotype: This receptor's antigen is unknown. A read error may explain this, as a much larger clone is one base away. Since no conserved phenylalanine or tryptophan closes the CDR3, a read error is the likely cause.

The junction shows trimming of 2 bases on V and 3 bases on J, and the gene matches do not reach 8 bases of it. Including both end residues, the CDR3 is 17 amino acids long. Here the CDR3 DNA is all that survives: 51 bases in frame from base 1. For CDR1 and CDR2, the germline V gene lists MNHEY and SVGEGT. The chain is assembled from TRBV6-2 or TRBV6-3 and TRBJ2-7; TRBD2 lines up with 12 middle nucleotides. This sequence was found in a man in his forties or fifties with primary liver carcinoma and hepatitis B virus infection. Sample: liver tumor tissue from sampling region 4. According to the study, the label for this sample's cell subset or site signals: tumor region T4, right-lateral pole. CDR3 loop: CASSYDGRTSGIYEQYL. The sequenced DNA: TGTGCCAGCAGTTACGATGGGAGGACTAGCGGGATCTACGAGCAGTACTTA.